This is a list of T cell receptor beta chains from one sample in a study of STAT5B mutations in CD4+ large granular lymphocyte leukemia. TCRdb's table, derived via immunoSEQ multiplex PCR, lists solely in-frame clones and lacks some. Of about 21,000 clones listed, roughly 65% are singletons. Sequencing used CD4+ T cells from blood buffy coats. The receptor source for this set is a human donor in good health. Each CDR3 is given with its conserved first and last residue. D genes are given only for firm matches. Size values are once, few and many counts, or a class for expanded clones, and some rows have none.

CDR3nt: TGTGCCAGTAGTGCCCCTGCCGGAGGTAATGAAAAACTGTTTTTT; CDR3aa: CASSAPAGGNEKLFF; d_gene: .; abundance: few; v_gene: TRBV19; j_gene: TRBJ1-4
CDR3nt: TGTGCCAGCAGCTTGGACAGGGTGGCGGGCTACACCTTC; CDR3aa: CASSLDRVAGYTF; d_gene: .; abundance: few; v_gene: TRBV5-6; j_gene: TRBJ1-2
CDR3nt: TGTGCCAGCAGTCCCACAGGGGTCGGTCAGCCCCAGCATTTT; CDR3aa: CASSPTGVGQPQHF; d_gene: TRBD1; abundance: .; v_gene: TRBV27; j_gene: TRBJ1-5
CDR3nt: TGTGCCAGTAGTGTTAGAGGTACCGGGGAGCTGTTTTTT; CDR3aa: CASSVRGTGELFF; d_gene: .; abundance: few; v_gene: TRBV19; j_gene: TRBJ2-2
CDR3nt: TGTGCCAGCAGCTTGATCGGGGGGAGGAATGAGCAGTTCTTC; CDR3aa: CASSLIGGRNEQFF; d_gene: TRBD2; abundance: .; v_gene: TRBV7-8; j_gene: TRBJ2-1
CDR3nt: TGCGCCAGCAGCTCCCGGACCCCTCGAGGGACCGGGGAGCTGTTTTTT; CDR3aa: CASSSRTPRGTGELFF; d_gene: .; abundance: .; v_gene: TRBV5-1; j_gene: TRBJ2-2
CDR3nt: TGTGCCAGCCGGACTAGCGGGAGTCCAGATACGCAGTATTTT; CDR3aa: CASRTSGSPDTQYF; d_gene: TRBD2; abundance: .; v_gene: TRBV5-3; j_gene: TRBJ2-3
CDR3nt: TGTGCCAGCAGTGGACCGGGGACAGGGGAATCTGGAAACACCATATATTTT; CDR3aa: CASSGPGTGESGNTIYF; d_gene: TRBD1; abundance: .; v_gene: TRBV6-1; j_gene: TRBJ1-3
CDR3nt: TGTGCCAGCAGCTCCCTTGCGGGAGTGGAGACCCAGTACTTC; CDR3aa: CASSSLAGVETQYF; d_gene: TRBD2; abundance: .; v_gene: TRBV5-5; j_gene: TRBJ2-5
CDR3nt: TGTGCCAGCAATAGAGGGACAGGGTACGAGCAGTACTTC; CDR3aa: CASNRGTGYEQYF; d_gene: TRBD1; abundance: .; v_gene: TRBV6-5; j_gene: TRBJ2-7
CDR3nt: TGTGCCAGCAGCGTCACTAGCGGGAGGGCTGATGAGCAGTTCTTC; CDR3aa: CASSVTSGRADEQFF; d_gene: TRBD2; abundance: few; v_gene: TRBV7-9; j_gene: TRBJ2-1
CDR3nt: TGCGCCAGCAGCCAGGGACTGGGTGAGGTGACCCAGTACTTC; CDR3aa: CASSQGLGEVTQYF; d_gene: .; abundance: few; v_gene: TRBV4-3; j_gene: TRBJ2-5
CDR3nt: TGTGCCAGCAGTGATAGGAGGAGGGGCCAAGAGACCCAGTACTTC; CDR3aa: CASSDRRRGQETQYF; d_gene: .; abundance: .; v_gene: TRBV2; j_gene: TRBJ2-5
CDR3nt: TGTGCCAGCTCAACAGACGGGGGCTATCAGCCCCAGCATTTT; CDR3aa: CASSTDGGYQPQHF; d_gene: .; abundance: .; v_gene: TRBV18; j_gene: TRBJ1-5
CDR3nt: TGCAGCGCCAATACACGGCTAGCGGAGAACTCCTACGAGCAGTACTTC; CDR3aa: CSANTRLAENSYEQYF; d_gene: TRBD2; abundance: few; v_gene: TRBV29-1; j_gene: TRBJ2-7
CDR3nt: TGTGCCAGCATTTTATCACAGGGTCCCTACACCTTC; CDR3aa: CASILSQGPYTF; d_gene: .; abundance: .; v_gene: TRBV6-1; j_gene: TRBJ1-2
CDR3nt: TGTGCCAGCAGCTTACCGGCGGGAGGTTTAGAGACCCAGTACTTC; CDR3aa: CASSLPAGGLETQYF; d_gene: TRBD2; abundance: .; v_gene: TRBV7-2; j_gene: TRBJ2-5
CDR3nt: TGTGCCACCTCCGACAGGGTCCAATCACCCCTCCACTTT; CDR3aa: CATSDRVQSPLHF; d_gene: TRBD1; abundance: .; v_gene: TRBV6-6; j_gene: TRBJ1-6
CDR3nt: TGCGCCAGCGGGGTTGGTAGCGTTGGTGGAGGGGAGACCCAGTACTTC; CDR3aa: CASGVGSVGGGETQYF; d_gene: .; abundance: .; v_gene: TRBV5-1; j_gene: TRBJ2-5
CDR3nt: TGTGCCTGGAGTGGCCTGACAGGCCATAATTCACCCCTCCACTTT; CDR3aa: CAWSGLTGHNSPLHF; d_gene: .; abundance: .; v_gene: TRBV30; j_gene: TRBJ1-6
CDR3nt: TGTGCCAGCAGTTTAAGGTCCTCCAAAAACATTCAGTACTTC; CDR3aa: CASSLRSSKNIQYF; d_gene: .; abundance: .; v_gene: TRBV28; j_gene: TRBJ2-4
CDR3nt: TGCGCCAGCAGCTTGGTTTCCGGGGGGACTGAAAAACTGTTTTTT; CDR3aa: CASSLVSGGTEKLFF; d_gene: .; abundance: .; v_gene: TRBV5-1; j_gene: TRBJ1-4
CDR3nt: TGTGCCAGCAGCTCTCCGGGGGGGAGTATGAGTGAGCAGTTCTTC; CDR3aa: CASSSPGGSMSEQFF; d_gene: TRBD2; abundance: .; v_gene: TRBV5-4; j_gene: TRBJ2-1
CDR3nt: TGTGCCAGCAGTGGGGACAGGGGGATAACCGGGGAGCTGTTTTTT; CDR3aa: CASSGDRGITGELFF; d_gene: TRBD1; abundance: .; v_gene: TRBV28; j_gene: TRBJ2-2
CDR3nt: TGTGCCAGCAGTGAGGGAACCTATGGCTACACCTTC; CDR3aa: CASSEGTYGYTF; d_gene: .; abundance: .; v_gene: TRBV2; j_gene: TRBJ1-2
CDR3nt: TGTGCCTGGAGTCTACAATACAATGAGCAGTTCTTC; CDR3aa: CAWSLQYNEQFF; d_gene: .; abundance: .; v_gene: TRBV30; j_gene: TRBJ2-1
CDR3nt: TGTGCCAGCAGTTCGGGATTTTACAATGAGCAGTTCTTC; CDR3aa: CASSSGFYNEQFF; d_gene: .; abundance: .; v_gene: TRBV7-2; j_gene: TRBJ2-1
CDR3nt: TGTGCCAGCAGCTTGGAACAGGGGTACGAGCAGTACTTC; CDR3aa: CASSLEQGYEQYF; d_gene: TRBD1; abundance: few; v_gene: TRBV5-8; j_gene: TRBJ2-7
CDR3nt: TGTGCCAGCAGCTTAGTGGTGGGAGGGGATGAGCAGTTCTTC; CDR3aa: CASSLVVGGDEQFF; d_gene: TRBD2; abundance: .; v_gene: TRBV7-8; j_gene: TRBJ2-1
CDR3nt: TGTGCCAGCAGTTTCCTGTCCCGGGACCTTTATGGCTACACCTTC; CDR3aa: CASSFLSRDLYGYTF; d_gene: .; abundance: .; v_gene: TRBV28; j_gene: TRBJ1-2
CDR3nt: TGCGCCAGCAGGAACGTGGCGGGAGCGGCAGATACGCAGTATTTT; CDR3aa: CASRNVAGAADTQYF; d_gene: TRBD2; abundance: .; v_gene: TRBV5-1; j_gene: TRBJ2-3